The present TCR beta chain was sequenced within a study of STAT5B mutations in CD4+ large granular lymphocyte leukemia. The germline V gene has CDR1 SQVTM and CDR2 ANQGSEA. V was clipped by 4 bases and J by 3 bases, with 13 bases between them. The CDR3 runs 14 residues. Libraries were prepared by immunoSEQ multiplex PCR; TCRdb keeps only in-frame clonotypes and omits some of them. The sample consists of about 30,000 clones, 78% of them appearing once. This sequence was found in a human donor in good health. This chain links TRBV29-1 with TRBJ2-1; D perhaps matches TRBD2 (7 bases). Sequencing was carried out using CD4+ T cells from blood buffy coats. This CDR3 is CSVARGGGYNEQFF. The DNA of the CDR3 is TGCAGCGTTGCGCGGGGAGGGGGCTACAATGAGCAGTTCTTC.